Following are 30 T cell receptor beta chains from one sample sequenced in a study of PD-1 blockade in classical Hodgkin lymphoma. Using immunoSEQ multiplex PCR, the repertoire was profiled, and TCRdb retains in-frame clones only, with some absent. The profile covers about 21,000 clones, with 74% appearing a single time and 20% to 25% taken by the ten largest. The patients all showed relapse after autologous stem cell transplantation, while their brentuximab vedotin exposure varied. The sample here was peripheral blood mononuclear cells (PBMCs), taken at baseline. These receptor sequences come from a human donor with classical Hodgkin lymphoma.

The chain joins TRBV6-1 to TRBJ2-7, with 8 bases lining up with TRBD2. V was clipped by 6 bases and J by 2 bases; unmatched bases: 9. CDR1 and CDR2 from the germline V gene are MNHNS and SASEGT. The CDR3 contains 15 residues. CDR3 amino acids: CASSRATSGAYEQYF. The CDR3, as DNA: TGTGCCAGCAGCAGAGCCACTAGCGGTGCCTACGAGCAGTACTTC.

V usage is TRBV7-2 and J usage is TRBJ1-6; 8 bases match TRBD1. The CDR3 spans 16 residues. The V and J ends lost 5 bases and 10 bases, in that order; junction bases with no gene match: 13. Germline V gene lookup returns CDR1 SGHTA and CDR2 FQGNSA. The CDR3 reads CASSAETGEISSPLHF. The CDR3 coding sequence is TGTGCCAGCAGCGCAGAGACAGGGGAAATCAGCTCACCCCTCCACTTT.

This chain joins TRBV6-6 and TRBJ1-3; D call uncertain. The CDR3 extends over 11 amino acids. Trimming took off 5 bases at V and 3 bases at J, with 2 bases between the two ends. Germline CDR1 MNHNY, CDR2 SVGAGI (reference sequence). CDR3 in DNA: TGTGCCAGCAGTAATGGAAACACCATATATTTT. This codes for CASSNGNTIYF.

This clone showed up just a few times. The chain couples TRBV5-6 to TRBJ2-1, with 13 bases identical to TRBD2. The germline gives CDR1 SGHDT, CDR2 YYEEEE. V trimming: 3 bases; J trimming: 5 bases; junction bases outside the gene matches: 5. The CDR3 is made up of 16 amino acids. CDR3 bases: TGTGCCAGCAGCTCTTCGACTAGCGGGAGGAACAATGAGCAGTTCTTC. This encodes CASSSSTSGRNNEQFF.

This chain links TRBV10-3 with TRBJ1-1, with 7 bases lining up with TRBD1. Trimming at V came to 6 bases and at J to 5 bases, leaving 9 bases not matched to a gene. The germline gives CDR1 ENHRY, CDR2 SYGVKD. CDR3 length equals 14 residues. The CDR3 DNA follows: TGTGCCATCAGGGTACGACAGGGTGGGACTGAAGCTTTCTTT. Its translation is CAIRVRQGGTEAFF.

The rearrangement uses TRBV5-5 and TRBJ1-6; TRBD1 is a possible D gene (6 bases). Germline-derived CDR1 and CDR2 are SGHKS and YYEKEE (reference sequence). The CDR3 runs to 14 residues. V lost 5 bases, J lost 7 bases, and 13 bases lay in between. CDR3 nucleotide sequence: TGTGCCAGCAGATGGGGACATTCCAATTCACCCCTCCACTTT. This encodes CASRWGHSNSPLHF.

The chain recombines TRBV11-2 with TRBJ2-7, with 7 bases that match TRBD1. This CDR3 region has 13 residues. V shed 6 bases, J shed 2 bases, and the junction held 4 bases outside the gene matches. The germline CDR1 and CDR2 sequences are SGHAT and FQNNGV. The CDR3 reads CASRSTGTYEQYF. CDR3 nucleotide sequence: TGTGCCAGCAGGTCGACAGGGACCTACGAGCAGTACTTC.

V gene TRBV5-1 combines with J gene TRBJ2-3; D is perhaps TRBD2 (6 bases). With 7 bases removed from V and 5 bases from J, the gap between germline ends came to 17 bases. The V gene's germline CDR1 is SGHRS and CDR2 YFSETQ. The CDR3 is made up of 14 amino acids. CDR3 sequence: CASWGDLGEDTQYF. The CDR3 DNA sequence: TGCGCCAGCTGGGGGGATTTAGGTGAAGATACGCAGTATTTT. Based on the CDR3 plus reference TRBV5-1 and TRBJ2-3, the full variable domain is KAGVTQTPRYLIKTRGQQVTLSCSPISGHRSVSWYQQTPGQGLQFLFEYFSETQRNKGNFPGRFSGRQFSNSRSEMNVSTLELGDSALYLCASWGDLGEDTQYFGPGTRLTVL.

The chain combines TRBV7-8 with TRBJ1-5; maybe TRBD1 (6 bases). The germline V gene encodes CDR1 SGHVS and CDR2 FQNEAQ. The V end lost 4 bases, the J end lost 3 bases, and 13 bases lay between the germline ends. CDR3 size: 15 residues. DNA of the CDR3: TGTGCCAGCAGCTGGGCCACAGGGCTCAATCAGCCCCAGCATTTT. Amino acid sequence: CASSWATGLNQPQHF.

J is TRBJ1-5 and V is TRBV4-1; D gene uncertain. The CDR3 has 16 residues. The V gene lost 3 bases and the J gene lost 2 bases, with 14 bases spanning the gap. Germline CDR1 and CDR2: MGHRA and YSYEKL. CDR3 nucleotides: TGCGCCAGCAGCCAGGGCAAGGGAGGGCGCAATCAGCCCCAGCATTTT. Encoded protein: CASSQGKGGRNQPQHF.

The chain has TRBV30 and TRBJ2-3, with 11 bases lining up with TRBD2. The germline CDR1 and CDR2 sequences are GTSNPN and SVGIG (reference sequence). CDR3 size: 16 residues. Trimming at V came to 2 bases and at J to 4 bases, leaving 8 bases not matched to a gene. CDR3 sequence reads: CAWSPILAGVSDTQYF. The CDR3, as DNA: TGTGCCTGGAGTCCGATACTAGCGGGAGTTTCAGATACGCAGTATTTT.

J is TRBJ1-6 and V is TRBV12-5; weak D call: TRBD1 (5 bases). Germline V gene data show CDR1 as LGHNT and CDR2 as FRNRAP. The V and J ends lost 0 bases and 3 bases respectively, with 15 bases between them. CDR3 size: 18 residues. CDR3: CASGLVIREGNYNSPLHF. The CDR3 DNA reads TGTGCTAGTGGTTTGGTAATTAGGGAGGGGAACTATAATTCACCCCTCCACTTT.

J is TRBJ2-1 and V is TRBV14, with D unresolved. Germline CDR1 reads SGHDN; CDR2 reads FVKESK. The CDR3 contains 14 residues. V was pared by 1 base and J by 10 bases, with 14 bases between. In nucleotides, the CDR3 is TGTGCCAGCAGCCAAGGCCGGCTCTTAGGGGAGCAGTTCTTC. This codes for CASSQGRLLGEQFF.

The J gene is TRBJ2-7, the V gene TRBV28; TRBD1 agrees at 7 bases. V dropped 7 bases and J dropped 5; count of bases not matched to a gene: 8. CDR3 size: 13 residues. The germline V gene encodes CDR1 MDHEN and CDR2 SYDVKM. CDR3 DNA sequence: TGTGCCAGCAACCAACAGGGGTTCCACGAGCAGTACTTC. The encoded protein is CASNQQGFHEQYF.

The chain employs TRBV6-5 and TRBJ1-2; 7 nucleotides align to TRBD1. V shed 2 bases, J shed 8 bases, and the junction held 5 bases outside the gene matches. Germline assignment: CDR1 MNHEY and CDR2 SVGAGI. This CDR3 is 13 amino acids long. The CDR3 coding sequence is TGTGCCAGCAGTTACCGAACAGGGGAGGGCTACACCTTC. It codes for CASSYRTGEGYTF.

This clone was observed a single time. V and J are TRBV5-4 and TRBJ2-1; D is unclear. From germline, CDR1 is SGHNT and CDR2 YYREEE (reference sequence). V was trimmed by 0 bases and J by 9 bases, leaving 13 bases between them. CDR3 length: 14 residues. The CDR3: CASSLEQFLGEQFF. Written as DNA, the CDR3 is TGTGCCAGCAGCTTGGAACAGTTTCTCGGTGAGCAGTTCTTC.

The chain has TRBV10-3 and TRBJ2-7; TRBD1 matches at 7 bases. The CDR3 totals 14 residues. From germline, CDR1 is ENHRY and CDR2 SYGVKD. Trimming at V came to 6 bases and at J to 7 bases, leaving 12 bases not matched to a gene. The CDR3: CAIRPGQEWGEQYF. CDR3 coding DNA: TGTGCCATCAGGCCCGGACAGGAATGGGGGGAGCAGTACTTC.

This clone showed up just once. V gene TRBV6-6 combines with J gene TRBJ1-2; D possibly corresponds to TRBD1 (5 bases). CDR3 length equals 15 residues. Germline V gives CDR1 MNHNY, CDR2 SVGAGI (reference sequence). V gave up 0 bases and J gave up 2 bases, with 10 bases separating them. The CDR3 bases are TGTGCCAGCAGTTACTCGAACGGGGGAAACTATGGCTACACCTTC. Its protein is CASSYSNGGNYGYTF.

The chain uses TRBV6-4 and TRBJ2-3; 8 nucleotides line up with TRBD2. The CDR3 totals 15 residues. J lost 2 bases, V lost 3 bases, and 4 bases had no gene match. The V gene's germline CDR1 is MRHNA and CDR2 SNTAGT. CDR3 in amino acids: CASSEGAGATDTQYF. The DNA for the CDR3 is TGTGCCAGCAGTGAGGGAGCGGGGGCCACAGATACGCAGTATTTT.

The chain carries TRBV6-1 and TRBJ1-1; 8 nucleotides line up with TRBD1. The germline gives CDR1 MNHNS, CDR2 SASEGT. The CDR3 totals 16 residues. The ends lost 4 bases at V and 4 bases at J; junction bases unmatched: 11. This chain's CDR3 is CASSARGLNAVTEAFF. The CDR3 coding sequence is TGTGCCAGCAGTGCCAGGGGGCTCAATGCGGTCACTGAAGCTTTCTTT.

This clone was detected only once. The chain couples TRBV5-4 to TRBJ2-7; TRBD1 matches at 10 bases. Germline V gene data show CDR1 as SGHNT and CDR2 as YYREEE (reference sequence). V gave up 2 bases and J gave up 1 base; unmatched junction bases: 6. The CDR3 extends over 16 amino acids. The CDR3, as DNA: TGTGCCAGCAGCTTAGCCGAGGACAGGGGGTCCTACGAGCAGTACTTC. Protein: CASSLAEDRGSYEQYF. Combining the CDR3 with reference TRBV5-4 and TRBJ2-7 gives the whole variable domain ETGVTQSPTHLIKTRGQQVTLRCSSQSGHNTVSWYQQALGQGPQFIFQYYREEENGRGNFPPRFSGLQFPNYSSELNVNALELDDSALYLCASSLAEDRGSYEQYFGPGTRLTVT.

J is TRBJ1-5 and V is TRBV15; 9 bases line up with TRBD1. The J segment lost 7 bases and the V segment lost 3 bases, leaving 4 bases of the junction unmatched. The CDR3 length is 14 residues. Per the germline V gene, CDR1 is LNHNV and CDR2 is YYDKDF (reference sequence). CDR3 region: CATSRDRGDQPQHF. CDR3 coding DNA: TGTGCCACCAGCAGGGACAGGGGAGACCAGCCCCAGCATTTT.

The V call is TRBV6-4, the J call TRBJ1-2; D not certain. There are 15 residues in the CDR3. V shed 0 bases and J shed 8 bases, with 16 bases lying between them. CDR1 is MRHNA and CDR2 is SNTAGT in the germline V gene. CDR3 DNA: TGTGCCAGCAGTGACTCGACGATCGACGCCAGGGGCTACACCTTC. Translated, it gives CASSDSTIDARGYTF.

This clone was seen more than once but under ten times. The CDR3 loop is CASSEQGQAGEQFF. CDR3 in DNA: TGTGCCAGCAGTGAGCAGGGACAGGCGGGTGAGCAGTTCTTC. The rearrangement uses TRBV6-1 and TRBJ2-1; 8 positions agree with TRBD1. The CDR3 consists of 14 residues. Germline trimming cut 3 bases from V and 9 bases from J; bases unmatched to any gene: 7. The germline gives CDR1 MNHNS, CDR2 SASEGT.

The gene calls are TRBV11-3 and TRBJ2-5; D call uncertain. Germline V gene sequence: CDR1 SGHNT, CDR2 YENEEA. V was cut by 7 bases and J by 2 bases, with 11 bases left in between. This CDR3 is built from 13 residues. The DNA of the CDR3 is TGTGCCAGCACCTATCTGGCACAAGAGACCCAGTACTTC. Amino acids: CASTYLAQETQYF.

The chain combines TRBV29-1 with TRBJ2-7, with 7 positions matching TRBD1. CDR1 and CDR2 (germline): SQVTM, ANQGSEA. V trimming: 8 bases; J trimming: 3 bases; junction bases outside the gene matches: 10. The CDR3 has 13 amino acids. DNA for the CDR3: TGCAGCACCACAAGACAGGGTAGCTACGAGCAGTACTTC. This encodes CSTTRQGSYEQYF.

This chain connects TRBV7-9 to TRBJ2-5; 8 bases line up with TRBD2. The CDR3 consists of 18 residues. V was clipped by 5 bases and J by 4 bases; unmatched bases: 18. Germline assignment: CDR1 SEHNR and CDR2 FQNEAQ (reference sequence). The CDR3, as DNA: TGTGCCAGCAGCCCGGGGGGGACGACTTCTTGGGAGGGAGAGACCCAGTACTTC. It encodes CASSPGGTTSWEGETQYF.

CDR3 sequence reads: CASSKRQGETYEQYF. For the CDR3, the DNA is TGTGCCAGCAGCAAAAGACAGGGGGAAACCTACGAGCAGTACTTC. V is TRBV7-8 and J is TRBJ2-5, with TRBD1 matching over 9 bases. The assigned J gene may be wrong: the sequence end matches TRBJ2-7 better. The CDR3 sequence is 15 residues long. Germline V CDR1 and CDR2: SGHVS, FQNEAQ.

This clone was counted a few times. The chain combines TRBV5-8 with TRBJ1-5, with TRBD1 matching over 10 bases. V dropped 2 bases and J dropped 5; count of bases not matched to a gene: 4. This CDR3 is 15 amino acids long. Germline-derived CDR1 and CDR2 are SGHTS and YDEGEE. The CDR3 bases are TGTGCCAGCAGCTTCAGAGGACAGGGGGATCAGCCCCAGCATTTT. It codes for CASSFRGQGDQPQHF.

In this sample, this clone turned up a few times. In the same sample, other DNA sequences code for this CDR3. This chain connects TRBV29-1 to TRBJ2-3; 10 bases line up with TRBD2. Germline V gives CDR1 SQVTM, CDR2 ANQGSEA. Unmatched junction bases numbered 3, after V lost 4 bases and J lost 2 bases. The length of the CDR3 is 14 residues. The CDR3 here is CSVGTSGYTDTQYF. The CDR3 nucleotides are TGCAGCGTTGGGACTAGCGGATACACAGATACGCAGTATTTT.